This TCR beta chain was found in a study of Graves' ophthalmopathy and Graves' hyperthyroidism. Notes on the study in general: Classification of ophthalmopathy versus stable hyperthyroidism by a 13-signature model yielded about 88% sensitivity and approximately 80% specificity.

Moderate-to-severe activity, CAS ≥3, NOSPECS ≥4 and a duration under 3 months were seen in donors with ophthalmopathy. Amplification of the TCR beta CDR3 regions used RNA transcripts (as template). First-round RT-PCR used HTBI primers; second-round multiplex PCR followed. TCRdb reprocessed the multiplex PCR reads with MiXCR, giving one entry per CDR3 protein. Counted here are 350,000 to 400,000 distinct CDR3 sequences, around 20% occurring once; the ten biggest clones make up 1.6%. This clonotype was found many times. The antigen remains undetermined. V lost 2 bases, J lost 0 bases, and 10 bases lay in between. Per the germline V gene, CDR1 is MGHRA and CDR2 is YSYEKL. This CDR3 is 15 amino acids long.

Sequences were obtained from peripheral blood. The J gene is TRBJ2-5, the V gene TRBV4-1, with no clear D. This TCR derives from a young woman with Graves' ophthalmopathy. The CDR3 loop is CASSQLGAYQETQYF. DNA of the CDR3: TGCGCCAGCAGCCAACTTGGAGCGTACCAAGAGACCCAGTACTTC.